The entry that follows covers one TCR beta chain sequence. The antigen is unknown. The sample belongs to a study of cytomegalovirus exposure and HLA in healthy donors. Findings and caveats of the study: High specificity and sensitivity for cytomegalovirus status were reported for the classifier. Specificity for CMV antigens was confirmed in vitro for three of the CMV-associated chains. Most sequenced TCRs were rare (though some public TCRs occurred in many donors).

The germline gives CDR1 MNHNS, CDR2 SASEGT. This CDR3 region has 16 residues. The germline V and J ends were trimmed by 1 base and 5 bases, with 15 bases remaining between them. TCRdb's table, derived via immunoSEQ multiplex PCR, lists solely in-frame clones and lacks some. The repertoire consists of 180,000 or so clones, with 80% to 90% occurring once and the leading ten covering 1.4%. The chain couples TRBV6-1 to TRBJ1-5, with D tentatively TRBD1 (6 bases). Source material: PBMCs. The TCR comes from a woman aged 25-40 years in good health and CMV-seronegative. The CDR3 nucleotides are TGTGCCAGCAGTGAAGGGGTCCAGGGGTGGGATCAGCCCCAGCATTTT. Its protein product is CASSEGVQGWDQPQHF.